This is a list of T cell receptor beta chains from one sample in a study of blood T cell repertoires in COVID-19. The assay was immunoSEQ multiplex PCR, and TCRdb's table has in-frame clones only and misses some. The sample yields 12,000 to 15,000 clones, roughly 79% seen once. The sample comprised peripheral blood. These receptor sequences come from a man aged 60 to 69 with acute or convalescent COVID-19. Each CDR3 is given with its conserved first and last residue. The order of the fields is J gene, clone size, CDR3 length, D gene, V gene, CDR3 DNA, CDR3 protein. A D gene is named only where the DNA matches it firmly. The size of a clone is reported for some rows only, either as once, few or many, or as a class for expanded clones.

TRBJ2-3	-	15	TRBD2	TRBV29-1	TGCAGCGTTGAGAGTCTAGCGGGGAGCACAGATACGCAGTATTTT	CSVESLAGSTDTQYF
TRBJ1-3	-	18	-	TRBV18	TGTGCCAGCTCACCGATCGCCGGGACAACCCATTCTGGAAACACCATATATTTT	CASSPIAGTTHSGNTIYF
TRBJ2-2	-	13	-	TRBV5-1	TGCGCCAGCAGCTTGGAAGCATCCGGGGAGCTGTTTTTT	CASSLEASGELFF
TRBJ1-1	medium-sized	13	-	TRBV5-1	TGCGCCAGCAGCTTGGCCCAGAACACTGAAGCTTTCTTT	CASSLAQNTEAFF
TRBJ2-3	-	18	TRBD2	TRBV5-5	TGTGCCAGCAGCTTGCGACTAGCGGGGGGGCTTGGCACAGATACGCAGTATTTT	CASSLRLAGGLGTDTQYF
TRBJ1-1	-	15	-	TRBV14	TGTGCCAGCAGCCAGTCCCCTCCATTAGACACTGAAGCTTTCTTT	CASSQSPPLDTEAFF
TRBJ1-2	-	14	-	TRBV5-1	TGCGCCAGCAGCTTGGAGGGGGACCGATATGGCTACACCTTC	CASSLEGDRYGYTF
TRBJ2-1	-	16	TRBD2	TRBV30	TGTGCCTGGAGTGTACCGGGGGGGGGAAAATGGAATGAGCAGTTCTTC	CAWSVPGGGKWNEQFF
TRBJ1-6	-	16	-	TRBV19	TGTGCCAGTAAATTTAGCCAGGGGTCCTATAATTCACCCCTCCACTTT	CASKFSQGSYNSPLHF
TRBJ1-6	-	15	TRBD1	TRBV7-9	TGTGCCAGCAGGGACGACAGGGAATCCAATTCACCCCTCCACTTT	CASRDDRESNSPLHF
TRBJ2-3	-	14	TRBD2	TRBV15	TGTGCCACCAGCAGGAGCGGGAGGGAAGATACGCAGTATTTT	CATSRSGREDTQYF
TRBJ1-3	-	17	-	TRBV7-3	TGTGCCAGCAACCCTTCGGGGTGGGAGCCGTCTGGAAACACCATATATTTT	CASNPSGWEPSGNTIYF
TRBJ1-4	-	16	TRBD1	TRBV19	TGTGCCAGTAGGGATATTGGTGGGACAGGGTTTGAAAAACTGTTTTTT	CASRDIGGTGFEKLFF
TRBJ2-3	-	14	TRBD2	TRBV6-5	TGTGCCAGCAGAGCAGCGGGAGAAACAGATACGCAGTATTTT	CASRAAGETDTQYF
TRBJ1-2	-	13	-	TRBV2	TGTGCCAGCAGAGAGGGACTGGTTATCGGCTACACCTTC	CASREGLVIGYTF
TRBJ1-3	-	15	TRBD1	TRBV2	TGTGCCAGCACCATCGGACAGGGGCCAAGAAACACCATATATTTT	CASTIGQGPRNTIYF
TRBJ1-1	-	13	-	TRBV12-3/TRBV12-4	TGTGCCAGCAGAGGACAGCGAGACACTGAAGCTTTCTTT	CASRGQRDTEAFF
TRBJ1-2	-	14	-	TRBV11-2	TGTGCCAGCAGCATAGATACATTTAACTATGGCTACACCTTC	CASSIDTFNYGYTF
TRBJ1-4	-	15	TRBD1	TRBV27	TGTGCCAGCAGCCGCACGGACAGGGTAGGCGAAAAACTGTTTTTT	CASSRTDRVGEKLFF
TRBJ1-2	few	13	TRBD1	TRBV7-2	TGTGCCAGCAGCACCACAGGGGGCGGGGGCTACACCTTC	CASSTTGGGGYTF